Listed below are T cell receptor beta chains from one sample, sequenced in a study of T cells in Graves' hyperthyroidism and ophthalmopathy. A single record per CDR3 protein comes from TCRdb applying MiXCR to the multiplex PCR reads. The sample lists more than 500,000 distinct CDR3 sequences; about 16% were seen once. Source material: blood. The source is a woman between 25 and 40 years old with Graves' ophthalmopathy. CDR3s include the opening cysteine and the closing phenylalanine or tryptophan. D genes are given only for firm matches. Rows give clone size only sometimes, using once, few, many, or a class for an expanded clone.

CDR3nt: TGTGCCAGCAGCACGGGACTAGCGGGAGTACTCGGGGAGCTGTTTTTT
CDR3aa: CASSTGLAGVLGELFF
v_gene: TRBV7-3
abundance: -
d_gene: TRBD2
j_gene: TRBJ2-2

CDR3nt: TGCAGTGCTAGTAAGTTGAAGTACCAATCGGCCCAGCATTTT
CDR3aa: CSASKLKYQSAQHF
v_gene: TRBV20-1
abundance: many
d_gene: -
j_gene: TRBJ1-5

CDR3nt: TGTGCCAGCTCACCACCGGCAGCGAATGAGCAGTTCTTC
CDR3aa: CASSPPAANEQFF
v_gene: TRBV18
abundance: many
d_gene: -
j_gene: TRBJ2-1

CDR3nt: TGTGCCAGTAGCACTGGACAGGGGGCCGGTTCACCCCTCCACTTT
CDR3aa: CASSTGQGAGSPLHF
v_gene: TRBV19
abundance: -
d_gene: TRBD1
j_gene: TRBJ1-6

CDR3nt: TGTGCCAGCAGTTCCTTAAGGGATCAGCCCCAGCATTTT
CDR3aa: CASSSLRDQPQHF
v_gene: TRBV6-5
abundance: few
d_gene: -
j_gene: TRBJ1-5

CDR3nt: TGCAGCGTTTATGGGACAGGGGGTGGCGAGCAGTACTTC
CDR3aa: CSVYGTGGGEQYF
v_gene: TRBV29-1
abundance: -
d_gene: TRBD1
j_gene: TRBJ2-7

CDR3nt: TGTGCCAGCAGCCCTCGGACTAGCGGGATCGATACGCAGTATTTT
CDR3aa: CASSPRTSGIDTQYF
v_gene: TRBV2
abundance: -
d_gene: TRBD2
j_gene: TRBJ2-3

CDR3nt: TGTGCCAAGGAGGGGCAGGTCGTCGATTTCAACTATGGCTACACCTTC
CDR3aa: CAKEGQVVDFNYGYTF
v_gene: TRBV30
abundance: many
d_gene: -
j_gene: TRBJ1-2

CDR3nt: TGTGCCAGCAGCTTAATGGGAGGACAGGGGGCAACCGGGGAGCTGTTTTTT
CDR3aa: CASSLMGGQGATGELFF
v_gene: TRBV7-6
abundance: -
d_gene: TRBD1
j_gene: TRBJ2-2

CDR3nt: TGTGCCACCAGTGACGCGACAGCGGCGGGAAACAATGAGCAGTTCTTC
CDR3aa: CATSDATAAGNNEQFF
v_gene: TRBV24-1
abundance: -
d_gene: -
j_gene: TRBJ2-1

CDR3nt: TGTGCCAGCTCACCACCGAGGTTGGGGAGCGCTTCCACAGATACGCAGTATTTT
CDR3aa: CASSPPRLGSASTDTQYF
v_gene: TRBV18
abundance: many
d_gene: -
j_gene: TRBJ2-3

CDR3nt: TGTGCCAGCAAAGCGGCGTTGGACGAGCAGTACTTC
CDR3aa: CASKAALDEQYF
v_gene: TRBV6-1
abundance: many
d_gene: -
j_gene: TRBJ2-7

CDR3nt: TGTGCCAGCAGTCTTTCTGGGCGGGGGTCTTACAATGAGCAGTTCTTC
CDR3aa: CASSLSGRGSYNEQFF
v_gene: TRBV14
abundance: -
d_gene: TRBD2
j_gene: TRBJ2-1

CDR3nt: TGCAGCGTTAGAGTCGGCGGTGGGCATGAGCAGTTCTTC
CDR3aa: CSVRVGGGHEQFF
v_gene: TRBV29-1
abundance: many
d_gene: -
j_gene: TRBJ2-1

CDR3nt: TGCAGTGCTAGAGGGTCGAAAAACATTCAGTACTTC
CDR3aa: CSARGSKNIQYF
v_gene: TRBV20-1
abundance: -
d_gene: -
j_gene: TRBJ2-4

CDR3nt: TGTGCCAGCAGAACCCCCACCGAGCAGTACTTC
CDR3aa: CASRTPTEQYF
v_gene: TRBV6-1
abundance: -
d_gene: -
j_gene: TRBJ2-7

CDR3nt: TGTGCTAGTGGTTTGGTGACTAGCGGGAGATATAATGAGCAGTTCTTC
CDR3aa: CASGLVTSGRYNEQFF
v_gene: TRBV12-5
abundance: many
d_gene: TRBD2
j_gene: TRBJ2-1

CDR3nt: TGCAGCGTTTACGGCGGCTCCTACAATGAGCAGTTCTTC
CDR3aa: CSVYGGSYNEQFF
v_gene: TRBV29-1
abundance: few
d_gene: -
j_gene: TRBJ2-1

CDR3nt: TGTGCCTGGAGTCCCGGGATTAGCGGCTCCTACAATGAGCAGTTCTTC
CDR3aa: CAWSPGISGSYNEQFF
v_gene: TRBV30
abundance: few
d_gene: -
j_gene: TRBJ2-1

CDR3nt: TGTGCCAGCAGCCTGACGGGGAATACGCAGTATTTT
CDR3aa: CASSLTGNTQYF
v_gene: TRBV13
abundance: many
d_gene: -
j_gene: TRBJ2-3

CDR3nt: TGTGCCAGCAGTTTACCACTGCGCGCCTACGAGCAGTACTTC
CDR3aa: CASSLPLRAYEQYF
v_gene: TRBV28
abundance: many
d_gene: -
j_gene: TRBJ2-7

CDR3nt: TGTGCCAGCAGTCTTAGACAGGGGAACACTGAAGCTTTCTTT
CDR3aa: CASSLRQGNTEAFF
v_gene: TRBV5-1
abundance: many
d_gene: TRBD1
j_gene: TRBJ1-1

CDR3nt: TGTGCCAGCAGTACGCCGACCGAGGGACTGAAAGAGACCCAGTACTTC
CDR3aa: CASSTPTEGLKETQYF
v_gene: TRBV6-1
abundance: once
d_gene: -
j_gene: TRBJ2-5

CDR3nt: TGTGCCAGCAGCCAAGAACTCGTAAGCGAGACCCAGTACTTC
CDR3aa: CASSQELVSETQYF
v_gene: TRBV3-1
abundance: many
d_gene: -
j_gene: TRBJ2-5

CDR3nt: TGTGCCTGGACCGGGGCCGGGACAGGGGTCAACGAGCAGTACTTC
CDR3aa: CAWTGAGTGVNEQYF
v_gene: TRBV30
abundance: -
d_gene: TRBD1
j_gene: TRBJ2-7

CDR3nt: TGTGCCAGCACTAGTAAGGGGGGGATAGCTTTCTTT
CDR3aa: CASTSKGGIAFF
v_gene: TRBV12-3/TRBV12-4
abundance: many
d_gene: -
j_gene: TRBJ1-1

CDR3nt: TGTGCCAGCATCCGCGGGAGGGCCAGGAATGAGCAGTTCTTC
CDR3aa: CASIRGRARNEQFF
v_gene: TRBV2
abundance: many
d_gene: TRBD2
j_gene: TRBJ2-1

CDR3nt: TGCGCCAGCAGCTTTGGGACTAGCGGGAGAATAGGCTACGAGCAGTACTTC
CDR3aa: CASSFGTSGRIGYEQYF
v_gene: TRBV5-1
abundance: many
d_gene: TRBD2
j_gene: TRBJ2-7

CDR3nt: TGTGCCAGCAGTGGGCCTTTAGATGGGGCCAACGTCCTGACTTTC
CDR3aa: CASSGPLDGANVLTF
v_gene: TRBV6-1
abundance: few
d_gene: -
j_gene: TRBJ2-6

CDR3nt: TGTGCCAGCAGCCCCGGAGGACAGGGAGGGAAATATTTT
CDR3aa: CASSPGGQGGKYF
v_gene: TRBV11-2
abundance: many
d_gene: TRBD1
j_gene: TRBJ1-3

CDR3nt: TGTGCCAGCAGCCGGAGAGCGGAGTCCTACGAGCAGTACTTC
CDR3aa: CASSRRAESYEQYF
v_gene: TRBV3-1
abundance: many
d_gene: -
j_gene: TRBJ2-7

CDR3nt: TGTGCCAGCAGAGACCGGGACCGACTCCTGTGGCCCCTCCACTTT
CDR3aa: CASRDRDRLLWPLHF
v_gene: TRBV2
abundance: many
d_gene: -
j_gene: TRBJ1-6

CDR3nt: TGTGCCAGCAGAAAATCAGGACAGGGTCCCTATGGCTACACCTTC
CDR3aa: CASRKSGQGPYGYTF
v_gene: TRBV27
abundance: -
d_gene: TRBD1
j_gene: TRBJ1-2

CDR3nt: TGTGCCAGCAGCTTGGTCCCGAACCTCTCCTACAATGAGCAGTTCTTC
CDR3aa: CASSLVPNLSYNEQFF
v_gene: TRBV5-4
abundance: -
d_gene: -
j_gene: TRBJ2-1

CDR3nt: TGCGCCAGCAGCTTGGCCGGGGTCTCCTACGAGCAGTACTTC
CDR3aa: CASSLAGVSYEQYF
v_gene: TRBV5-1
abundance: many
d_gene: -
j_gene: TRBJ2-7

CDR3nt: TGTGCCAGCAGTGTACCGGGCCGAAAGAACTACAATGAGCAGTTCTTC
CDR3aa: CASSVPGRKNYNEQFF
v_gene: TRBV12-3/TRBV12-4
abundance: many
d_gene: -
j_gene: TRBJ2-1

CDR3nt: TGTGCCAGCAGCCGATCACTCTCCTACGAGCAGTACTTC
CDR3aa: CASSRSLSYEQYF
v_gene: TRBV28
abundance: many
d_gene: -
j_gene: TRBJ2-7